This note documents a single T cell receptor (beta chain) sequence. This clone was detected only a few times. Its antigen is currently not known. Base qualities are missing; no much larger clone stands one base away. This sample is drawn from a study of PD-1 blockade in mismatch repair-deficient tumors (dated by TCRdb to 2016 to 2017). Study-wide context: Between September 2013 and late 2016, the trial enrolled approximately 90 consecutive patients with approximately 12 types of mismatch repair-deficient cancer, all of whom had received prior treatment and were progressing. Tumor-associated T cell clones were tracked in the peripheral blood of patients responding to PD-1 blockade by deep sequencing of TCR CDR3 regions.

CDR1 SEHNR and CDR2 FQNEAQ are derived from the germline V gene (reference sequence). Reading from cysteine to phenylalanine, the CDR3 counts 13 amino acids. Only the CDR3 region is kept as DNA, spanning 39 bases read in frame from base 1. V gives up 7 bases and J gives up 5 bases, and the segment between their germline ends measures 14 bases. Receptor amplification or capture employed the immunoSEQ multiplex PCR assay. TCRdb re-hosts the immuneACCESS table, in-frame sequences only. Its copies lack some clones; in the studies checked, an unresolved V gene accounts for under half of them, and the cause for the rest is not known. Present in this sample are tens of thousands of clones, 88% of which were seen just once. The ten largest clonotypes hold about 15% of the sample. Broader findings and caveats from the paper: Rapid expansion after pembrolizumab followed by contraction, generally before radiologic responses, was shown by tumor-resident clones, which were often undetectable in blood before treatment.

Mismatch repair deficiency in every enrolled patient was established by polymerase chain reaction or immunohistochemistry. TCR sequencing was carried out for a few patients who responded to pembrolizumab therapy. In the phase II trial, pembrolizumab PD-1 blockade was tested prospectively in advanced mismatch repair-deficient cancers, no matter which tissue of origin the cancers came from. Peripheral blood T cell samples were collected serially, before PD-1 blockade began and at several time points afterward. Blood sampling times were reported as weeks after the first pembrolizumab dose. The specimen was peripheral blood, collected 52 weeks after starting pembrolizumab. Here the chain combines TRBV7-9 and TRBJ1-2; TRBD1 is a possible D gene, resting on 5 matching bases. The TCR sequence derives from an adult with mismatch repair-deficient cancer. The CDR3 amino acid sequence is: CASIPDTVYGYTF. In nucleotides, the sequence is TGTGCCAGCATCCCGGACACGGTATATGGCTACACCTTC.